This TCR beta chain comes out of a study of cytomegalovirus exposure and HLA in healthy donors. Study context: Sequencing of roughly 180 million T cells in an earlier analysis found approximately 120 million unique TCR beta sequences. A preliminary data release comprised 80 million or so unique TCRs obtained from HLA-typed donors.

The V segment lost 2 bases and the J segment 5 bases; nucleotides outside the gene matches: 8. This CDR3 has 15 residues. Germline V lookup: CDR1 MNHEY, CDR2 SMNVEV (reference sequence). The PCR used 60 Vbeta and 13 Jbeta primers. Data came from immunoSEQ multiplex PCR; TCRdb stores just in-frame clones and leaves some out. The repertoire holds approximately 100,000 clones, with around three quarters as singletons. Findings and limits, study-wide: The classifier was said to identify cytomegalovirus status with high specificity and sensitivity. With further analysis later on, most CMV-associated TCR beta chains appeared HLA-restricted.

A note on this clone: Its target is unknown.

This clonotype was obtained from a human donor in good health. V gene TRBV27 combines with J gene TRBJ2-5; 7 nucleotides line up with TRBD2. Sequenced material: PBMCs. CDR3 in DNA: TGTGCCAGCAGTTTAGGCGGGAGTGCGTCGGAGACCCAGTACTTC. Protein product: CASSLGGSASETQYF.